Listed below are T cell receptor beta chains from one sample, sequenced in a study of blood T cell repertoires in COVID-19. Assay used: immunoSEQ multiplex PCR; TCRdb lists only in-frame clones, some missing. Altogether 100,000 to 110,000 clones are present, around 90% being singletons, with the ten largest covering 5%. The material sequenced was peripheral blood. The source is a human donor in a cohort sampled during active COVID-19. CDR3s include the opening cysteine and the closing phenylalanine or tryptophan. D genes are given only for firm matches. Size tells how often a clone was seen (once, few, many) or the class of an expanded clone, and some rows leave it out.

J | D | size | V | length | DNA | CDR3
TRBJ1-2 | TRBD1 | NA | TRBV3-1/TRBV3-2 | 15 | TGTGCCAGCAGCCAGGGGGACAGGATGATCTATGGCTACACCTTC | CASSQGDRMIYGYTF
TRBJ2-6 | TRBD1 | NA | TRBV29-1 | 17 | TGCAGCGTGACCGGACAGGCCTACGACTCTGGGGCCAACGTCCTGACTTTC | CSVTGQAYDSGANVLTF
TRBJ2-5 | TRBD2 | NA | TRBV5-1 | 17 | TGCGCCAGCAGCCCGGGGGGGCGGGACTCGTACCAAGAGACCCAGTACTTC | CASSPGGRDSYQETQYF
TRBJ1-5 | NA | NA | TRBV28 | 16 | TGTGCCAGCAGTTTAAGCTGGCAGGAGACGGGACAGCCCCAGCATTTT | CASSLSWQETGQPQHF
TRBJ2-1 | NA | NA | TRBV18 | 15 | TGTGCCAGCTCACCAAGGACTAAACACTACAATGAGCAGTTCTTC | CASSPRTKHYNEQFF
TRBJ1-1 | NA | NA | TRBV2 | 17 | TGTGCCAGCAGTGAAGGAGGAGGACTTAGGGTGAACACTGAAGCTTTCTTT | CASSEGGGLRVNTEAFF
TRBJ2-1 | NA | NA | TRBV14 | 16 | TGTGCCAGCAGCCAAGTGCTACTGCTCTCCTACAATGAGCAGTTCTTC | CASSQVLLLSYNEQFF
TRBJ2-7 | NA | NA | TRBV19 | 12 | TGTGCCAGTAGTCCCAGCTCCTACGAGCAGTACTTC | CASSPSSYEQYF
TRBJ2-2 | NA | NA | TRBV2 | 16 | TGTGCCAGCAGTGAATTGGCCAGGGCGAACACCGGGGAGCTGTTTTTT | CASSELARANTGELFF
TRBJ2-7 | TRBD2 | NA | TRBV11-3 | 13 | TGTGCCAGCAGCGCGGGAGCCGGATACGAGCAGTACTTC | CASSAGAGYEQYF
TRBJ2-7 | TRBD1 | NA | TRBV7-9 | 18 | TGTGCCAGCAGCTTAGCACTCGGGACAGGGGGCGCGAGCTACGAGCAGTACTTC | CASSLALGTGGASYEQYF
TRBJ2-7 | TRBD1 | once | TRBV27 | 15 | TGTGCCAGCAGTTTACGGGCAGGGGGCCCCTACGAGCAGTACTTC | CASSLRAGGPYEQYF
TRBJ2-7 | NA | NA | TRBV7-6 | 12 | TGTGCCAGCAGCTTAGCCCCGTACGAGCAGTACTTC | CASSLAPYEQYF
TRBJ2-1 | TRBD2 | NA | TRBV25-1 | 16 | TGTGCCAGCAGTCCACCGGGACTAGCACACTACAATGAGCAGTTCTTC | CASSPPGLAHYNEQFF
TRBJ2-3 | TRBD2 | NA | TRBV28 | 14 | TGTGCCAGCAGACTAGCGGGAGTTTCCGATACGCAGTATTTT | CASRLAGVSDTQYF
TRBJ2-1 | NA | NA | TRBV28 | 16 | TGTGCCAGCAGTTTGTGGGCTAGCGTTAACTACAATGAGCAGTTCTTC | CASSLWASVNYNEQFF
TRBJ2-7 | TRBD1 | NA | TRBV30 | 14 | TGTGCCTGGAGAATGACAGGGGCCTCCTACGAGCAGTACTTC | CAWRMTGASYEQYF
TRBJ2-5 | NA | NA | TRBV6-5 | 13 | TGTGCCAGCACACCGGCGGGGAAAGAGACCCAGTACTTC | CASTPAGKETQYF
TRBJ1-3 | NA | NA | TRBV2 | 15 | TGTGCCAGCAGGAACGGGGTGTTCTCTGGAAACACCATATATTTT | CASRNGVFSGNTIYF
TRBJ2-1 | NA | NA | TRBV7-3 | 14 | TGTGCCAGCAGCTCCCCGGGCCTAGCCGGTGAGCAGTTCTTC | CASSSPGLAGEQFF
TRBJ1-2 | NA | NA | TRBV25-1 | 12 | TGTGCCAGCAGTGAAGCAGGGTATGGCTACACCTTC | CASSEAGYGYTF
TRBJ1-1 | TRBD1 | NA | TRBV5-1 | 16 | TGCGCCAGCAGCCGCTTAACGGGACAGGGGCTTACTGAAGCTTTCTTT | CASSRLTGQGLTEAFF
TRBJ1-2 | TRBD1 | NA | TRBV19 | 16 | TGTGCCAGTATCGGGACAGGGGGCTTCTCGGCTTGGGGCTACACCTTC | CASIGTGGFSAWGYTF
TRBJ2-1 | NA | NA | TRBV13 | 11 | TGTGCCAGCAGCCTTAGAAATGAGCAGTTCTTC | CASSLRNEQFF
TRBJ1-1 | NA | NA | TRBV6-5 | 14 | TGTGCCAGCAGTCACGAGAGGGCGGGAACTGAAGCTTTCTTT | CASSHERAGTEAFF
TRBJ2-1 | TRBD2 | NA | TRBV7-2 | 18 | TGTGCCAGCAGCGCTAGGACCTCCTCGGGGGGGTCCTACAATGAGCAGTTCTTC | CASSARTSSGGSYNEQFF
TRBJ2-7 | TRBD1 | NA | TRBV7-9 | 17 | TGTGCCAGCAGCTTACTAAGTTGGGACAGGCTAACCTACGAGCAGTACTTC | CASSLLSWDRLTYEQYF
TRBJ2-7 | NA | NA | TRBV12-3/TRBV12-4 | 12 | TGTGCCAGCAGTTTGGCCATGTACGAGCAGTACTTC | CASSLAMYEQYF
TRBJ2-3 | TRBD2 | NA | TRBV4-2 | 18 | TGTGCCAGCAGCCGAAATCCCGCTAGCGGATTTACCACAGATACGCAGTATTTT | CASSRNPASGFTTDTQYF
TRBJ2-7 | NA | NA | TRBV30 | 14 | TGTGCCTGGGGGGGCGGGGGATTGTCCTACGAGCAGTACTTC | CAWGGGGLSYEQYF
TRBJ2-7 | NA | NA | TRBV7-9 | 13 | TGTGCCAGCAGCCCCGGGACATGGGTCGAGCAGTACTTC | CASSPGTWVEQYF
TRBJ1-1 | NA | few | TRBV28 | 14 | TGTGCCACCATACCCCCCGGGAGGGGCACTGAAGCTTTCTTT | CATIPPGRGTEAFF
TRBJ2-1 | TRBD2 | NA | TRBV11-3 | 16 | TGTGCCAGCAGCGGAACCGGGACTAGTACCTACAATGAGCAGTTCTTC | CASSGTGTSTYNEQFF
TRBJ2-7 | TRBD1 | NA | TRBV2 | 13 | TGTGCCAGCCTACGAGAGGGGGCTGGCGAGCAGTACTTC | CASLREGAGEQYF
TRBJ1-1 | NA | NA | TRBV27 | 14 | TGTGCCAGCAAATTTTCCGGGGGGAACACTGAAGCTTTCTTT | CASKFSGGNTEAFF
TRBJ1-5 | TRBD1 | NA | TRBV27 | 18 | TGTGCCAGCAGTTTATCAATGCCAGGGGGCGCTTTGAATCAGCCCCAGCATTTT | CASSLSMPGGALNQPQHF
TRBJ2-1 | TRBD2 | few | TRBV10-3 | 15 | TGTGCCATCAGTGAGTCTAGGGAGGGGTACAATGAGCAGTTCTTC | CAISESREGYNEQFF
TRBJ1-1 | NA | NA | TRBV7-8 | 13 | TGTGCCAGCAGCTCGAGAAGACAGGAAGAAGCTTTCTTT | CASSSRRQEEAFF
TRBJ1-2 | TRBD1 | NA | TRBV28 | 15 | TGTGCCAGCAGTGCCAAAGGGACAGAAATCTATGGCTACACCTTC | CASSAKGTEIYGYTF
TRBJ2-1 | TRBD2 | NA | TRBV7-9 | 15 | TGTGCCAGCAGCTTAGGTCTAGCGGGCTACAATGAGCAGTTCTTC | CASSLGLAGYNEQFF
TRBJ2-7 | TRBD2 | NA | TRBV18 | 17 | TGTGCCAGCTCCAACAAAATCACTAGCGGGGAAACCTACGAGCAGTACTTC | CASSNKITSGETYEQYF
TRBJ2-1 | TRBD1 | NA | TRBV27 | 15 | TGTGCCAGCAGAGTTCCGGGACAGGGGCGGGATGAGCAGTTCTTC | CASRVPGQGRDEQFF
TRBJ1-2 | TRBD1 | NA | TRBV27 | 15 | TGTGCCAGCAGCCCGGGACAGGGGCTTTACTATGGCTACACCTTC | CASSPGQGLYYGYTF
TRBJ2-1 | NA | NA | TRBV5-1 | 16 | TGCGCCAGCAACTCCCGGGCGGGAAGCTCCTACAATGAGCAGTTCTTC | CASNSRAGSSYNEQFF
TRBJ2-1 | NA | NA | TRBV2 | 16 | TGTGCCAGCAGTTCTTCAAGCTTATTTTCCTACAATGAGCAGTTCTTC | CASSSSSLFSYNEQFF
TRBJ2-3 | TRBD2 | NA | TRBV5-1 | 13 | TGCGCCAGCCGGGGGGTTAGCACAGATACGCAGTATTTT | CASRGVSTDTQYF
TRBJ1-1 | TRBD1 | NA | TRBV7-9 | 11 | TGTGCCAGCAGCCCGGACAGGGAAGCTTTCTTT | CASSPDREAFF
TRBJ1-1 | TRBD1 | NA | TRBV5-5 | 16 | TGTGCCAGCGCTTCGGCCCTCGGACAGGGATTGGTCTCGGCTTTCTTT | CASASALGQGLVSAFF
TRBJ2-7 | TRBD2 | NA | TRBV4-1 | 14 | TGCGCCAGCAGCCAAGTAGCGGGAGCCTACGAGCAGTACTTC | CASSQVAGAYEQYF
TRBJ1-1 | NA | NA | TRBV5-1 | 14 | TGCGCCAGCAGCTTGGGCCAGATGAACACTGAAGCTTTCTTT | CASSLGQMNTEAFF
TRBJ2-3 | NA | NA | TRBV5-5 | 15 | TGTGCCAGCAGCTTTCGTTTGGGGGGACCAGATACGCAGTATTTT | CASSFRLGGPDTQYF
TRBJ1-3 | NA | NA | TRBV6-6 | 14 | TGTGCCAGCAGTCCTACAGGGACCGGAAACACCATATATTTT | CASSPTGTGNTIYF
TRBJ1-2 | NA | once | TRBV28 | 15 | TGTGCCAGCAATGCAGGTATGATCCAAAATGGCGGCTACACCTTC | CASNAGMIQNGGYTF
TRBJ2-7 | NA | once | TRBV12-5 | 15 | TGTGCTAGTGGTTCCTGGCAGGGAAAACCCTACGAGCAGTACTTC | CASGSWQGKPYEQYF
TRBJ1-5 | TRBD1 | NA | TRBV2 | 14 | TGTGCCAGCAGCCAAGGACAGGTCAATCAGCCCCAGCATTTT | CASSQGQVNQPQHF